Below, one T cell receptor beta chain is given with its context. What this receptor recognizes is not known. The input lacks base qualities; no much larger clone sits a single base away. The germline V gene specifies MNHNS as CDR1 and SASEGT as CDR2. The germline V and J ends show losses of 8 bases and 7 bases respectively, and no gene match explains 7 bases of the junction. The CDR3 measures 13 amino acids from cysteine to phenylalanine. Only CDR3 DNA is held: 39 bases, read in frame from base 1. Before genomic DNA extraction, regulatory T cells were purified from blood as CD4+CD25-high CD127-low cells. For repertoire analyses, the comparison group consisted of 7 or 8 healthy control donors. The entry originates in a study of regulatory and conventional T cells in RAG deficiency (dated by TCRdb to the late 2010s). For context, the study as a whole: High-throughput TCR beta sequencing was used to compare the diversity and composition of the Treg, conventional CD4+ and CD8+ T cell repertoires of RAG-deficient patients with those of healthy controls.

To prepare the library, the immunoSEQ multiplex PCR assay was applied. Genomic DNA from the sorted T-cell subsets was used to amplify and sequence rearranged TCR beta chain products. The paper's processing steps were these. Shannon entropy and Simpson indices were used to measure the diversity of productive TCR beta rearrangements in each repertoire. Clonal expansion was assessed by the summed frequency of the 100 most abundant productive TCR beta clonotypes among total reads. The TRB repertoires were scored with a self-reactivity index built on which amino acids appear at CDR3beta positions 6 and 7. Repertoire analyses used two-way ANOVA; flow cytometric analyses used Student t or Mann-Whitney tests. This immuneACCESS table, as held by TCRdb, lists in-frame sequences with V and J called but not all clones. Of the missing ones, under half trace to an unresolved V gene in checked studies; the others have no known cause. That table supplies the V and J calls and clone size; D and trimming were determined from the DNA. This sample comprises about 9,500 clones, more than 70% of them detected only once. The ten largest clones take up 1% to 1.5% of the sample.

General study outcomes and caveats: Shorter CDR3 lengths were found in all patient T-cell subsets, and >85% Treg-Tconv repertoire overlap at nucleotide and amino acid level was observed in Omenn syndrome patients. Some T-cell subset analyses were not done for some subjects. Rather than being bona fide Treg cells, the sorted CD25-high CD127-low cells in Omenn syndrome patients may represent peripherally activated cells. RAG-deficient patients showed markedly lower Shannon entropy and higher Simpson indices than control T-cell subpopulations. Compared with controls, Omenn syndrome and CID/AS patients had roughly 100-fold fewer unique TCR beta sequences in Treg cells, whereas the reduction in the other subsets was roughly 10-fold.

These sequences were also reported in another study, on regulatory T cells. Reported in the second study: The multiplex PCR used 52 forward TRBV primers and 13 reverse TRBJ primers, with assay-based and computational corrections for amplification bias. Restricted unique TRB V-J pairs and skewed V and J gene usage were observed in patient repertoires, most markedly in regulatory T cells. The study compared T-cell receptor beta repertoires of sorted regulatory, conventional CD4+ and CD8+ T cells between CD3G-deficient patients and healthy controls. Ficoll density separation was used to isolate peripheral blood mononuclear cells. Rearranged TRB loci were amplified from genomic DNA by multiplex PCR within the immunoSEQ assay. TRB amplicons were sequenced using an Illumina HiSeq platform. Custom algorithms error-filtered the raw sequences and aligned the raw sequences to reference gene sequences, after which the immunoSEQ online tools were used for analysis. Frequencies of productive and nonproductive TRB rearrangements were evaluated among both unique and total sequences. Group comparisons used t tests, Mann-Whitney tests or two-way ANOVA run in Prism software.

This receptor chain uses TRBV6-1 and TRBJ2-1; 8 central nucleotides agree with TRBD2. The sequence was collected from a human donor in good health. The sample consisted of Tregs sorted from blood. For the CDR3, the sequence is CASGRLARNEQFF. The sequenced DNA is TGTGCCAGCGGGAGACTAGCGAGGAATGAGCAGTTCTTC.